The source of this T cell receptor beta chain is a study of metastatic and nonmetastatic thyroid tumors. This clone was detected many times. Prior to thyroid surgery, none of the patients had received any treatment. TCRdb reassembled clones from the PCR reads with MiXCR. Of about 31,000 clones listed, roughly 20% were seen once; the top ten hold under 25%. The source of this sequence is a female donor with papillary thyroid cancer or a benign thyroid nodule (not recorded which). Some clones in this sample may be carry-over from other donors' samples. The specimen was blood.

The CDR3 spells CASTDSGTEDEQYF. The CDR3 nucleotides read TGTGCCAGCACCGACTCCGGGACAGAGGACGAGCAGTACTTC. V gene TRBV7-9 combines with J gene TRBJ2-7, with 7 bases matching TRBD1. J was trimmed by 5 bases and V by 7 bases; bases with no gene match: 11. CDR1 and CDR2 (germline): SEHNR, FQNEAQ (reference sequence). The CDR3 sequence is 14 residues long. Full variable domain (outside the CDR3, taken from reference TRBV7-9 and TRBJ2-7): DTGVSQNPRHKITKRGQNVTFRCDPISEHNRLYWYRQTLGQGPEFLTYFQNEAQLEKSRLLSDRFSAERPKGSFSTLEIQRTEQGDSAMYLCASTDSGTEDEQYFGPGTRLTVT.